These 32 T cell receptor beta chains originate from one sample sequenced in a study of shared clonotypes between healthy human individuals (dated by TCRdb to about 2020). Receptor libraries were prepared by the immunoSEQ multiplex PCR assay. In TCRdb, the immuneACCESS table is reduced to in-frame sequences with V and J assigned. These tables do not hold every clone; where another copy was compared, an unresolved V gene accounts for under half, and the others remain unexplained. Present in this sample are some 980,000 clones, over 75% of which were seen just once. Approximately 1.5% of the sample lies in the top ten. Sequenced sample: memory CD4+ T cells sorted from blood. Per the publication, the cell subset or site label means: CD45RA-negative fraction. These receptors were collected from a man between 18 and 29 years old in good health.

The V and J genes are TRBV15 and TRBJ2-1, with TRBD1 matching 7 bases. This CDR3 has 15 residues. V was clipped by 1 base and J by 7 bases; unmatched bases: 7. Per germline, CDR1 LNHNV and CDR2 YYDKDF (reference sequence). This chain's CDR3 is CATSRVQGFINEQFF. In nucleotides, the CDR3 is TGTGCCACCAGCAGAGTACAGGGGTTCATAAATGAGCAGTTCTTC.

The chain combines TRBV5-6 with TRBJ1-1, with D hard to call. The V gene's germline CDR1 is SGHDT and CDR2 YYEEEE. The CDR3 extends over 13 amino acids. V gave up 3 bases and J gave up 0 bases, with 6 bases separating them. CDR3 coding DNA: TGTGCCAGCAGCTGGACGGTGAACACTGAAGCTTTCTTT. Residues: CASSWTVNTEAFF. Full variable domain (rest looked up from reference TRBV5-6 and TRBJ1-1): DAGVTQSPTHLIKTRGQQVTLRCSPKSGHDTVSWYQQALGQGPQFIFQYYEEEERQRGNFPDRFSGHQFPNYSSELNVNALLLGDSALYLCASSWTVNTEAFFGQGTRLTVV.

Notes on this clone: Since a much larger clone is just one base distant, this may be a read error. DNA for the CDR3: TGTGCCAGCAGCTTCTCTAGCGGCTACAATGAGCAGTTCTTC. Protein sequence: CASSFSSGYNEQFF. The chain is built from TRBV7-9 and TRBJ2-1; 7 nucleotides agree with TRBD2. The ends lost 3 bases at V and 3 bases at J; junction bases unmatched: 2. Germline V gene data show CDR1 as SEHNR and CDR2 as FQNEAQ (reference sequence). The CDR3 length is 14 residues.

The chain uses TRBV11-2 and TRBJ1-3; D uncertain. CDR1 SGHAT and CDR2 FQNNGV come from the germline V gene. The V end lost 5 bases, the J end lost 7 bases, and 12 bases lay between the germline ends. This CDR3 is 13 amino acids long. The CDR3 protein is CASSRRDANTIYF. CDR3 in DNA: TGTGCCAGCAGCCGACGAGACGCCAACACCATATATTTT.

About this clone: The identical CDR3 is also encoded by other nucleotide sequences in the sample. The rearrangement joins TRBV30 to TRBJ2-3; 9 positions match TRBD2. The CDR3 consists of 14 residues. From germline, CDR1 is GTSNPN and CDR2 SVGIG (reference sequence). Unmatched junction bases numbered 2, after V lost 0 bases and J lost 4 bases. The CDR3 DNA reads TGTGCCTGGAGTGTAGGCGGGGGGGCAGATACGCAGTATTTT. Protein product: CAWSVGGGADTQYF.

J is TRBJ1-6 and V is TRBV11-2; possible D gene TRBD1, 6 bases. Germline V gene lookup returns CDR1 SGHAT and CDR2 FQNNGV. This CDR3 is 16 amino acids long. The V end lost 6 bases, the J end lost 0 bases, and 12 bases lay between the germline ends. The CDR3 is CASRLGQSSYNSPLHF. The CDR3 nucleotides read TGTGCCAGCAGACTAGGACAGAGCTCCTATAATTCACCCCTCCACTTT.

The chain uses TRBV11-2 and TRBJ2-1, with 13 positions matching TRBD2. The germline gives CDR1 SGHAT, CDR2 FQNNGV. After removal of 3 bases from V and 6 bases from J, the junction contained 5 bases not matched to a gene. The CDR3 has 16 amino acids. In DNA form, the CDR3 reads TGTGCCAGCAGCTTCTGGGGGACTAGCGGGACCAATGAGCAGTTCTTC. It is translated as CASSFWGTSGTNEQFF.

V gene TRBV6-5 combines with J gene TRBJ2-1; 7 bases fit TRBD2. Germline CDR1 MNHEY, CDR2 SVGAGI. The CDR3 is 14 residues long. The J segment lost 7 bases and the V segment lost 4 bases, leaving 7 bases of the junction unmatched. Here the CDR3 reads CASSSQRLANEQFF. In DNA form, the CDR3 reads TGTGCCAGCAGTTCACAACGACTAGCAAATGAGCAGTTCTTC.

V usage is TRBV11-2 and J usage is TRBJ1-1; tentatively, D is TRBD1 (5 bases). The length of the CDR3 is 15 residues. Trimming stripped 3 bases from V and 0 bases from J, with 11 bases between. CDR1 is SGHAT and CDR2 is FQNNGV in the germline V gene. The CDR3: CASSLGRVLNTEAFF. The CDR3 DNA reads TGTGCCAGCAGCTTGGGCAGGGTCTTGAACACTGAAGCTTTCTTT.

This clone was observed once. In DNA form, the CDR3 reads TGTGCCTGGGTCCTAGGGCACTATGGCTACACCTTC. It specifies CAWVLGHYGYTF. The V call is TRBV30, the J call TRBJ1-2; D unresolved. Germline loops: CDR1 GTSNPN, CDR2 SVGIG (reference sequence). This CDR3 comprises 12 residues. V was shortened by 5 bases and J by 3 bases, with 10 bases between the two germline ends.

The gene calls are TRBV11-2 and TRBJ2-3, with a possible D match to TRBD2 (5 bases). The CDR3 loop spans 15 amino acids. Germline-derived CDR1 and CDR2 are SGHAT and FQNNGV. Trimming left V 3 bases short and J 1 base short, with 11 bases between. The CDR3 here is CASSLVSSRTDTQYF. CDR3 sequence (DNA): TGTGCCAGCAGCTTGGTGTCTAGCCGCACAGATACGCAGTATTTT. The whole variable domain, remainder taken from reference TRBV11-2 and TRBJ2-3, is EAGVAQSPRYKIIEKRQSVAFWCNPISGHATLYWYQQILGQGPKLLIQFQNNGVVDDSQLPKDRFSAERLKGVDSTLKIQPAKLEDSAVYLCASSLVSSRTDTQYFGPGTRLTVL.

This clone has just one count. V usage is TRBV10-3 and J usage is TRBJ2-6; weak D call: TRBD1 (5 bases). CDR3 length: 15 residues. Trimming pared 7 bases from V and 0 bases from J, leaving 10 bases between. The germline V gene has CDR1 ENHRY and CDR2 SYGVKD. CDR3 DNA: TGTGCCATCACCGAACAGGACTCTGGGGCCAACGTCCTGACTTTC. Translating it yields CAITEQDSGANVLTF.

This clone was counted only a few times. The chain employs TRBV2 and TRBJ1-1; D may be TRBD1 (5 bases). The ends were cut back, 6 bases at V and 5 bases at J, with 16 bases in the middle. The CDR3 consists of 14 residues. Germline V gene data show CDR1 as SNHLY and CDR2 as FYNNEI. The CDR3 sequence is CASSATEHSTEAFF. DNA of the CDR3: TGTGCCAGCAGCGCGACAGAGCATTCGACTGAAGCTTTCTTT.

This clone came up many times. The V call is TRBV5-1, the J call TRBJ1-2, with TRBD1 as a possible D gene (5 bases). V was trimmed by 4 bases and J by 4 bases, leaving 11 bases between them. This CDR3 has 13 residues. Germline V gene sequence: CDR1 SGHRS, CDR2 YFSETQ. The CDR3, as DNA: TGCGCCAGCAGCGGGGGACCGCCCTATGGCTACACCTTC. The encoded protein is CASSGGPPYGYTF.

This clone was observed once. V is TRBV9 and J is TRBJ1-3; no definite D call. V lost 3 bases to trimming and J lost 0 bases, with 7 bases between them. CDR1 SGDLS and CDR2 YYNGEE come from the germline V gene. The CDR3 has 14 amino acids. The CDR3 DNA follows: TGTGCCAGCAGCGGGTCGAGCTCTGGAAACACCATATATTTT. Residues: CASSGSSSGNTIYF.

The genes are TRBV2 and TRBJ2-1, with 9 bases aligning to TRBD1. CDR1 is SNHLY, CDR2 FYNNEI, per germline. With V trimmed by 8 bases and J by 6 bases, 11 bases remained unmatched. This CDR3 has 15 residues. The CDR3 sequence is CASGPPGQGLNEQFF. Written as DNA, the CDR3 is TGTGCCAGCGGTCCCCCGGGACAGGGCCTCAATGAGCAGTTCTTC. The whole variable domain, remainder taken from reference TRBV2 and TRBJ2-1, is EPEVTQTPSHQVTQMGQEVILRCVPISNHLYFYWYRQILGQKVEFLVSFYNNEISEKSEIFDDQFSVERPDGSNFTLKIRSTKLEDSAMYFCASGPPGQGLNEQFFGPGTRLTVL.

V is TRBV19 and J is TRBJ1-5; TRBD1 agrees at 10 bases. This CDR3 contains 13 residues. Trimming cost V 6 bases and J 6 bases; bases outside gene matches: 2. CDR1 and CDR2 (germline): LNHDA, SQIVND (reference sequence). For the CDR3, the DNA is TGTGCCAGTAGCGGGACAGGGGTTCAGCCCCAGCATTTT. Protein product: CASSGTGVQPQHF.

The chain links TRBV5-4 to TRBJ1-1; 8 positions match TRBD1. Germline loops: CDR1 SGHNT, CDR2 YYREEE (reference sequence). The CDR3 spans 15 residues. Germline trimming cut 2 bases from V and 1 base from J; bases unmatched to any gene: 4. The CDR3 loop is CASSLPGTGNTEAFF. CDR3 sequence (DNA): TGTGCCAGCAGCTTACCTGGGACAGGGAACACTGAAGCTTTCTTT.

The chain employs TRBV6-6 and TRBJ2-4; no definite D call. V was shortened by 4 bases and J by 1 base, with 14 bases between the two germline ends. The germline V gene encodes CDR1 MNHNY and CDR2 SVGAGI (reference sequence). This CDR3 spans 16 amino acids. CDR3 sequence (DNA): TGTGCCAGCAGTTCGACCGTTGACTGGGCCAAAAACATTCAGTACTTC. Translated, it gives CASSSTVDWAKNIQYF.

A remark on this clone: This sequence may be a read error, since a much larger clone differs from it by one base. V gene TRBV11-2 combines with J gene TRBJ1-1; TRBD1 might be the D (6 bases). Per germline, CDR1 SGHAT and CDR2 FQNNGV. V was clipped by 1 base and J by 3 bases, with 6 bases between them. CDR3 length: 13 amino acids. CDR3 in DNA: TGTGCCAGCAGCTTAGCAGGGGACACTGAAGCTTTCTTT. It yields the protein CASSLAGDTEAFF.

The chain recombines TRBV14 with TRBJ1-6; 9 bases agree with TRBD1. From germline, CDR1 is SGHDN and CDR2 FVKESK. V was pared by 1 base and J by 13 bases, with 2 bases of the junction left unmatched. This CDR3 contains 13 residues. CDR3 region: CASSQGDRAPLHF. CDR3 DNA: TGTGCCAGCAGCCAAGGGGACAGGGCCCCCCTCCACTTT.

This chain links TRBV18 with TRBJ1-4, with TRBD1 matching over 7 bases. CDR3 length: 15 residues. Trimming removed 2 bases from V and 13 bases from J; junction bases left unmatched: 13. CDR1 and CDR2 (germline): KGHSH, LQKENI. The CDR3 sequence is CASSPSDVRQGRLFF. In DNA form, the CDR3 reads TGTGCCAGCTCACCATCAGATGTCCGACAGGGAAGACTGTTTTTT.

The rearrangement links TRBV11-1 to TRBJ1-4, with 9 bases that match TRBD1. The J segment lost 8 bases and the V segment lost 5 bases, leaving 9 bases of the junction unmatched. The CDR3 is 15 amino acids. Germline V gene data show CDR1 as SGHAT and CDR2 as FQDESV (reference sequence). CDR3 sequence: CASSGETGGGEKLFF. CDR3 coding DNA: TGTGCCAGCAGCGGTGAGACAGGGGGGGGAGAAAAACTGTTTTTT. Full variable domain (remainder filled in from reference TRBV11-1 and TRBJ1-4): EAEVAQSPRYKITEKSQAVAFWCDPISGHATLYWYRQILGQGPELLVQFQDESVVDDSQLPKDRFSAERLKGVDSTLKIQPAELGDSAMYLCASSGETGGGEKLFFGSGTQLSVL.

V and J are TRBV6-5 and TRBJ1-3; D ambiguous. V lost 0 bases and J 4 bases, leaving 13 bases between the germline ends. This CDR3 is 16 amino acids long. CDR1 MNHEY and CDR2 SVGAGI come from the germline V gene. The CDR3 DNA reads as TGTGCCAGCAGTTACTCGTTAGCCGCGGCGGGAAACACCATATATTTT. Translating gives CASSYSLAAAGNTIYF.

This clone was seen a single time. The chain combines TRBV4-1 with TRBJ2-3; TRBD1 aligns across 8 bases. The CDR3 runs 15 residues. CDR1 MGHRA and CDR2 YSYEKL come from the germline V gene. V lost 4 bases to trimming and J lost 4 bases; unmatched junction nucleotides: 7. This chain's CDR3 is CASSLQGAYADTQYF. The CDR3 DNA sequence: TGCGCCAGCAGCCTCCAGGGGGCATACGCAGATACGCAGTATTTT.

The chain couples TRBV29-1 to TRBJ2-1; D is possibly TRBD2 (5 bases). CDR1 is SQVTM, CDR2 ANQGSEA, per germline. The CDR3 is 13 residues long. V gave up 4 bases and J gave up 3 bases, with 10 bases separating them. Written as DNA, the CDR3 is TGCAGCGTTGTAGGAGGAGGCTACAATGAGCAGTTCTTC. Its protein is CSVVGGGYNEQFF.

This clone was seen a few times. The chain joins TRBV2 to TRBJ2-1; no firm D call. The CDR3 totals 13 residues. Germline V gives CDR1 SNHLY, CDR2 FYNNEI. V was cut by 2 bases and J by 4 bases, with 6 bases left in between. Here the CDR3 DNA reads TGTGCCAGCAGTGAACAGCGTTACAATGAGCAGTTCTTC. Its translation is CASSEQRYNEQFF.

This clone was counted a few times. This chain connects TRBV27 to TRBJ1-5; TRBD1 matches at 9 bases. J lost 3 bases, V lost 5 bases, and 5 bases had no gene match. The length of the CDR3 is 15 residues. Germline-derived CDR1 and CDR2 are MNHEY and SMNVEV (reference sequence). The DNA of the CDR3 is TGTGCCAGCAGTGGGGGGACAGGGAACAATCAGCCCCAGCATTTT. Protein sequence: CASSGGTGNNQPQHF.

This clone was seen only a few times. The chain combines TRBV6-4 with TRBJ2-3; 9 positions match TRBD2. CDR1 and CDR2 from the germline V gene are MRHNA and SNTAGT. CDR3 size: 15 residues. V shed 7 bases and J 2 bases; nucleotides not matched to a gene: 7. DNA for the CDR3: TGTGCCAGCAAATCGACTAGCGGTAACACAGATACGCAGTATTTT. Protein product: CASKSTSGNTDTQYF.

The gene calls are TRBV6-4 and TRBJ2-3; possibly TRBD1 for D (5 bases). Trimming took off 6 bases at V and 0 bases at J, with 13 bases between the two ends. The germline gives CDR1 MRHNA, CDR2 SNTAGT. This CDR3 is built from 15 residues. The CDR3 protein is CASSPRGRSTDTQYF. The CDR3 nucleotides are TGTGCCAGCAGCCCAAGGGGCCGTAGCACAGATACGCAGTATTTT.

The sample holds one count of this clone. The V gene is TRBV28, the J gene TRBJ1-2; D remains unclear. CDR3 length equals 15 residues. Germline assignment: CDR1 MDHEN and CDR2 SYDVKM. Trimming shortened V by 4 bases and J by 5 bases, and 17 bases separated the two germline ends. This CDR3 reads CASSSGQQILYGYTF. The CDR3 coding sequence is TGTGCCAGCAGTTCAGGCCAGCAGATTCTTTATGGCTACACCTTC.

CDR3 loop: CASSPETRVEGANVLTF. CDR3 in DNA: TGTGCCAGCAGCCCTGAGACGAGGGTGGAGGGGGCCAACGTCCTGACTTTC. The V gene is TRBV9, the J gene TRBJ2-6, with D possibly TRBD2 on 5 matching bases. Trimming left V 4 bases short and J 4 bases short, with 18 bases between. Germline V lookup: CDR1 SGDLS, CDR2 YYNGEE. The CDR3 contains 17 residues.